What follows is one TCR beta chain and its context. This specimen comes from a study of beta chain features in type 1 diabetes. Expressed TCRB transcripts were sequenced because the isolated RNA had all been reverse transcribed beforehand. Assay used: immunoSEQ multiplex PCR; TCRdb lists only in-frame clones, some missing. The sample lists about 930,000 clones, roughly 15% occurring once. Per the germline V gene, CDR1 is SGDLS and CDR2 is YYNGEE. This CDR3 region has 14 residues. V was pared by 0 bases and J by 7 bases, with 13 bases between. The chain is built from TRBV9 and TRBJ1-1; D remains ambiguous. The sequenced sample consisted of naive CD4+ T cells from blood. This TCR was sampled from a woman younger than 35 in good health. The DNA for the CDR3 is TGTGCCAGCAGCGTAGACCCGAGCGGATTTGAAGCTTTCTTT. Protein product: CASSVDPSGFEAFF.